One T cell receptor (beta chain) is described in this entry. The data stem from a study of CD8+CD57+ T cells in acquired aplastic anemia. Only patients with CD8+CD57+ cell expansion on flow cytometry were chosen for sequencing. CDR3 and TCR beta VDJ profiling relied on genomic DNA as the template. TCRdb analysed the reads with MiXCR anew, one entry per CDR3 protein. The table includes more than 150,000 distinct CDR3 sequences, nearly 50% detected once. The sequencing input was sorted CD4+, CD8+, or CD8+CD57+ T cells (not recorded which) from PBMCs. This sequence was found in a human donor with aplastic anemia.

CDR3 in DNA: TGTGCCAGCAGGTCTGACAGGGCTAGCAATCAGCCCCAGCATTTT. Protein: CASRSDRASNQPQHF. V and J are TRBV2 and TRBJ1-5; 7 nucleotides line up with TRBD1. The trim removed 6 bases at V and 0 bases at J, leaving 5 bases unmatched. Germline CDR1 and CDR2: SNHLY and FYNNEI. The CDR3 covers 15 residues.